This T cell receptor beta chain was recorded in a study of blood T cell repertoires in COVID-19. Across the whole study: Nucleic acid was either cDNA or gDNA, and it came from T cells, B-cell-depleted T cells, or PBMCs.

Losses at the gene ends were 0 bases for V and 4 bases for J; bases not matched to a gene: 12. The CDR3 has 19 residues. Germline V lookup: CDR1 SGHDT, CDR2 YYEEEE. Sequencing was performed with immunoSEQ multiplex PCR; in TCRdb, only in-frame clones are kept and a portion is missing. The table lists tens of thousands of clones, about 80% of them singletons. This chain connects TRBV5-6 to TRBJ2-6; 8 positions match TRBD2. Sequenced: peripheral blood. The sequence was obtained from a woman aged 55-75 years with acute or convalescent COVID-19. CDR3 loop: CASSLVRDGGASGANVLTF. In nucleotides, the CDR3 is TGTGCCAGCAGCTTGGTTCGGGACGGGGGGGCGTCCGGGGCCAACGTCCTGACTTTC.